This T cell receptor beta chain was sequenced in a study of stem cell transplantation in POMP-related autoinflammatory disease. Study-wide results and caveats: PRAID patients trended toward lower TRB diversity and higher clonality in all analyzed T-cell subsets.

Profiled with immunoSEQ multiplex PCR; TCRdb holds only in-frame clones, not every one. This table has fewer than 30,000 clones, around 86% appearing once. As concerns this clone: Its antigen is not identified.

This CDR3 contains 13 residues. Germline V gene data show CDR1 as GTSNPN and CDR2 as SVGIG (reference sequence). The V gene lost 5 bases and the J gene lost 2 bases, with 10 bases spanning the gap. The gene calls are TRBV30 and TRBJ1-3, with D perhaps matching TRBD1 (6 bases). Source: CD4+ T cells from PBMCs, taken before stem cell transplantation. This clonotype was obtained from a human donor with POMP-related autoinflammation and immune dysregulation (PRAID). CDR3 region: CAWSGVPGNTIYF. Here the CDR3 DNA reads TGTGCCTGGTCAGGGGTCCCTGGAAACACCATATATTTT. Supplemented by reference TRBV30 and TRBJ1-3, the full variable domain reads SQTIHQWPATLVQPVGSPLSLECTVEGTSNPNLYWYRQAAGRGLQLLFYSVGIGQISSEVPQNLSASRPQDRQFILSSKKLLLSDSGFYLCAWSGVPGNTIYFGEGSWLTVV.